Below are 9 T cell receptor beta chains sequenced from a single sample in a study of blood T cell repertoires in COVID-19. Some clones are missing from TCRdb's copy, which holds only in-frame ones; the method was immunoSEQ multiplex PCR. This sample has fewer than 75,000 clones, with 90% found just once. Sequencing input: peripheral blood. These receptors were obtained from a human donor in a cohort sampled during active COVID-19.

This clone was observed a handful of times. This chain joins TRBV9 and TRBJ2-3, with 9 bases identical to TRBD2. The V gene end was trimmed by 4 bases and the J gene end by 3 bases; junction bases not matched to a gene: 12. CDR1 is SGDLS, CDR2 YYNGEE, per germline. CDR3 length: 17 amino acids. The CDR3 coding sequence is TGTGCCAGCAGCCCCCAGTGGGCTAGCGGGAAGACAGATACGCAGTATTTT. Residues: CASSPQWASGKTDTQYF.

This rearrangement joins TRBV19 to TRBJ1-2, with TRBD1 identical over 7 bases. The CDR3 totals 13 residues. After removal of 6 bases from V and 6 bases from J, the junction contained 7 bases not matched to a gene. The germline gives CDR1 LNHDA, CDR2 SQIVND (reference sequence). The CDR3 DNA is TGTGCCAGTAGGACGGGACAGCACCATGGCTACACCTTC. Amino acids: CASRTGQHHGYTF.

The rearrangement joins TRBV4-1 to TRBJ1-3; no definite D call. Germline V gene sequence: CDR1 MGHRA, CDR2 YSYEKL. V lost 4 bases and J lost 4, with 8 bases in between. The CDR3 is 13 residues long. The DNA for the CDR3 is TGCGCCAGCAGCCCAGTGTGGGGAAACACCATATATTTT. Its protein product is CASSPVWGNTIYF.

The chain has TRBV7-9 and TRBJ2-7; 7 nucleotides align to TRBD2. The CDR3 is 13 residues long. From germline, CDR1 is SEHNR and CDR2 FQNEAQ (reference sequence). The V and J ends lost 2 bases and 3 bases, in that order; junction bases with no gene match: 1. The DNA of the CDR3 is TGTGCCAGCAGCTTACCGGGAGGCTACGAGCAGTACTTC. Translated: CASSLPGGYEQYF.

The chain couples TRBV6-1 to TRBJ1-6, with TRBD1 matching 7 bases. Germline CDR1 and CDR2: MNHNS and SASEGT. J lost 7 bases, V lost 2 bases, and 2 bases had no gene match. The CDR3 is 14 residues long. CDR3 DNA: TGTGCCAGCAGTGAAACAGGGGAGAATTCACCCCTCCACTTT. Its protein is CASSETGENSPLHF.

The chain has TRBV12-3 or TRBV12-4 and TRBJ2-7; D gene ambiguous. V was shortened by 5 bases and J by 2 bases, with 10 bases between the two germline ends. CDR3 length equals 13 residues. The CDR3 sequence is CASSPPATYEQYF. CDR3 sequence (DNA): TGTGCCAGCAGTCCGCCTGCGACCTACGAGCAGTACTTC.

The rearrangement joins TRBV19 to TRBJ2-1; TRBD2 aligns across 14 bases. Trimming cost V 1 base and J 0 bases; bases outside gene matches: 5. The CDR3 sequence is 19 residues long. The germline CDR1 and CDR2 sequences are LNHDA and SQIVND (reference sequence). The DNA for the CDR3 is TGTGCCAGTAGTATAGGGGGACTAGCGGGAGTCAGCTCCTACAATGAGCAGTTCTTC. Translating it yields CASSIGGLAGVSSYNEQFF.

The chain recombines TRBV27 with TRBJ2-1; TRBD2 matches at 12 bases. This CDR3 spans 19 amino acids. The junction had 14 bases not matched to a gene; V was cut back by 5 bases and J by 3 bases. Germline values: CDR1 MNHEY, CDR2 SMNVEV (reference sequence). CDR3 DNA sequence: TGTGCCAGCAGTACTCTGGGACTAGCGGGCCCTTGGGGCTACAATGAGCAGTTCTTC. Protein sequence: CASSTLGLAGPWGYNEQFF.

V gene TRBV19 combines with J gene TRBJ1-2; 8 bases line up with TRBD1. Germline-derived CDR1 and CDR2 are LNHDA and SQIVND (reference sequence). Losses at the gene ends were 0 bases for V and 8 bases for J; bases not matched to a gene: 14. The CDR3 loop spans 17 amino acids. CDR3 sequence: CASSIEGRGRQDYGYTF. In nucleotides, the CDR3 is TGTGCCAGTAGTATAGAGGGCAGGGGGCGCCAAGATTACGGCTACACCTTC.